The rows below give T cell receptor beta chains drawn from one sample of a study of blood T cell repertoires in COVID-19. Some clones are missing from TCRdb's copy, which holds only in-frame ones; the method was immunoSEQ multiplex PCR. The sample comprises 300,000 to 450,000 clones, roughly 85% of which are singletons, and approximately 3.7% rests with the top ten. Sequenced material: peripheral blood. These receptors were collected from a woman younger than 35 with acute or convalescent COVID-19. The CDR3 runs from the conserved cysteine through the conserved F or W. D genes are given only for firm matches. A clone size is listed for some rows: how often the clone was seen (once, few, many), or a class if it is expanded.

v_gene	j_gene	abundance	d_gene	CDR3aa	CDR3nt
TRBV28	TRBJ1-6	once	TRBD1	CASSLGTGGSPLHF	TGTGCCAGCAGTTTAGGGACAGGTGGATCACCCCTCCACTTT
TRBV11-2	TRBJ2-3	NA	TRBD1	CASSLRQGSTDTQYF	TGTGCCAGCAGCCTAAGACAGGGTAGCACAGATACGCAGTATTTT
TRBV27	TRBJ2-7	NA	TRBD1	CASRTNRGRYYEQYF	TGTGCCAGCAGGACAAACAGGGGGCGATACTACGAGCAGTACTTC
TRBV25-1	TRBJ2-7	NA	NA	CASSESPEGVSSSYEQYF	TGTGCCAGCAGTGAATCCCCCGAGGGAGTATCGAGCTCCTACGAGCAGTACTTC
TRBV24-1	TRBJ2-3	NA	TRBD1	CATSGMETGGFADTQYF	TGTGCCACCAGTGGTATGGAGACAGGGGGTTTCGCAGATACGCAGTATTTT
TRBV30	TRBJ1-5	NA	NA	CAWGRQDNQPQHF	TGTGCCTGGGGTAGACAGGACAATCAGCCCCAGCATTTT
TRBV9	TRBJ2-1	NA	NA	CASSPEGRHEQFF	TGTGCCAGCAGCCCCGAGGGGAGGCATGAGCAGTTCTTC
TRBV5-1	TRBJ2-1	NA	TRBD2	CASSLLPGPGGDNEQFF	TGCGCCAGCAGCTTGTTGCCGGGGCCCGGGGGGGACAATGAGCAGTTCTTC
TRBV7-3	TRBJ2-6	NA	NA	CASSLFPVSGANVLTF	TGTGCCAGCAGCTTATTCCCCGTGTCTGGGGCCAACGTCCTGACTTTC
TRBV9	TRBJ1-2	NA	NA	CASSSTSYGYTF	TGTGCCAGCAGCTCCACAAGCTATGGCTACACCTTC
TRBV5-1	TRBJ2-1	NA	TRBD2	CASSPGASGGAYNEQFF	TGCGCCAGCAGCCCCGGGGCTAGCGGGGGGGCTTACAATGAGCAGTTCTTC
TRBV11-2	TRBJ2-7	NA	NA	CASSLDRFSYEQYF	TGTGCCAGCAGCTTAGACAGATTCTCCTACGAGCAGTACTTC
TRBV3-1/TRBV3-2	TRBJ2-1	NA	NA	CASSQLASTNEQFF	TGTGCCAGCAGCCAATTGGCTAGTACAAATGAGCAGTTCTTC
TRBV2	TRBJ1-1	NA	NA	CASVWSDTEAFF	TGTGCCAGCGTATGGTCGGACACTGAAGCTTTCTTT
TRBV3-1/TRBV3-2	TRBJ1-2	NA	NA	CASSPDSLSSYTF	TGTGCCAGCAGCCCGGACAGTCTTTCGAGCTACACCTTC
TRBV7-3	TRBJ2-3	NA	TRBD2	CASSYNKLAETDTQYF	TGTGCCAGCAGCTACAATAAACTAGCGGAGACAGATACGCAGTATTTT
TRBV12-3/TRBV12-4	TRBJ2-1	NA	TRBD2	CASSLGTSGEQFF	TGTGCCAGCAGTTTGGGGACTAGTGGCGAGCAGTTCTTC
TRBV29-1	TRBJ2-1	few	TRBD2	CSVDRTSGRGEQFF	TGCAGCGTTGACAGGACTAGCGGGAGGGGTGAGCAGTTCTTC
TRBV3-1/TRBV3-2	TRBJ2-7	NA	NA	CASSQGTETYEQYF	TGTGCCAGCAGCCAAGGGACAGAGACCTACGAGCAGTACTTC
TRBV6-5	TRBJ1-2	NA	NA	CASSNDRFGYTF	TGTGCCAGCAGTAACGACAGGTTTGGCTACACCTTC
TRBV30	TRBJ2-6	NA	NA	CAWSVLYSGANVLTF	TGTGCCTGGAGTGTCCTATACTCTGGGGCCAACGTCCTGACTTTC
TRBV7-7	TRBJ2-1	NA	NA	CASSLQGTDNEQFF	TGTGCCAGCAGCTTACAGGGAACAGACAATGAGCAGTTCTTC
TRBV27	TRBJ1-5	NA	TRBD1	CASRRDRGRRYQPQHF	TGTGCCAGCCGAAGGGACAGGGGCCGACGGTATCAGCCCCAGCATTTT
TRBV3-1/TRBV3-2	TRBJ1-5	NA	NA	CASSQDQSGWQPQHF	TGTGCCAGCAGCCAAGATCAATCGGGTTGGCAGCCCCAGCATTTT
TRBV2	TRBJ1-4	NA	TRBD1	CASSALTGEGEKLFF	TGTGCCAGCAGTGCCCTGACAGGGGAGGGTGAAAAACTGTTTTTT
TRBV7-9	TRBJ1-1	NA	NA	CASSPDGLTEAFF	TGTGCCAGCAGCCCCGACGGGTTAACTGAAGCTTTCTTT
TRBV7-9	TRBJ2-3	NA	TRBD2	CASSLLLAVIDTQYF	TGTGCCAGCAGCTTACTCCTAGCGGTCATAGATACGCAGTATTTT
TRBV9	TRBJ2-3	NA	TRBD2	CASGLSGTSTDTQYF	TGTGCCAGCGGACTTAGCGGGACTAGCACAGATACGCAGTATTTT
TRBV19	TRBJ1-5	NA	NA	CASSISRVGNQPQHF	TGTGCCAGTAGTATAAGCAGGGTGGGCAATCAGCCCCAGCATTTT
TRBV6-1	TRBJ1-5	NA	NA	CASSEAQGSNQPQHF	TGTGCCAGCAGTGAAGCGCAGGGTAGCAATCAGCCCCAGCATTTT
TRBV9	TRBJ1-6	NA	NA	CASSAQGGGNSPLHF	TGTGCCAGCAGCGCCCAGGGAGGGGGTAATTCACCCCTCCACTTT
TRBV20-1	TRBJ1-1	NA	NA	CSLPGNTEAFF	TGCAGCCTACCCGGGAACACTGAAGCTTTCTTT
TRBV27	TRBJ2-1	NA	NA	CASSPPGDEQFF	TGTGCCAGCAGTCCCCCCGGGGATGAGCAGTTCTTC
TRBV9	TRBJ1-3	NA	NA	CASSAPGTPARGNTIYF	TGTGCCAGCAGCGCCCCCGGGACACCGGCCCGTGGAAACACCATATATTTT
TRBV28	TRBJ1-2	NA	NA	CASSYRVTGSYTF	TGTGCCAGCAGTTACAGGGTGACGGGGAGCTACACCTTC
TRBV5-1	TRBJ1-1	once	TRBD1	CASSLINPGQTNTEAFF	TGCGCCAGCAGCTTAATCAATCCGGGACAGACGAACACTGAAGCTTTCTTT